Sequencing of this T cell receptor beta chain was carried out in a study of response to subunit inactivated influenza vaccine. A word on this clonotype: Its specificity is unknown.

TCRdb re-called the RT-PCR reads through MiXCR, storing one row per CDR3 protein. The repertoire holds 500,000 to 600,000 distinct CDR3 sequences, with less than 8% as singletons. The CDR3 covers 14 residues. V was trimmed by 5 bases and J by 7 bases, leaving 14 bases between them. Germline V gene lookup returns CDR1 SEHNR and CDR2 FQNEAQ (reference sequence). Study results and limitations: There was a suggestion from the authors that each seasonal influenza vaccination recruits few new T cells.

This TCR came from a man aged 45 to 70 who received an inactivated influenza vaccine. The material was PBMCs from blood, obtained around 25 months after vaccination. V and J are TRBV7-9 and TRBJ1-4; weak D call: TRBD1 (5 bases). CDR3 sequence: CASSPGQGTEKLFF. The CDR3 coding sequence is TGTGCCAGCAGCCCCGGGCAGGGAACTGAAAAACTGTTTTTT. Using reference TRBV7-9 and TRBJ1-4 for the parts outside the CDR3, the full variable domain is DTGVSQNPRHKITKRGQNVTFRCDPISEHNRLYWYRQTLGQGPEFLTYFQNEAQLEKSRLLSDRFSAERPKGSFSTLEIQRTEQGDSAMYLCASSPGQGTEKLFFGSGTQLSVL.